This T cell receptor beta chain was captured in a study of beta chain features in type 1 diabetes. Study-wide points: Type 1 diabetes patients showed a moderate but significant shortening of TCRB CDR3s in all four CD4+ subsets. Patients and controls would be equally affected if PCR favored shorter templates.

This clone turned up a few times. The antigen is not known. The isolated RNA, all of it, was reverse transcribed, so expressed TCRB transcripts were what got sequenced. Average reads for naive, central memory and regulatory T cell samples were about 3.57 million. Method: immunoSEQ multiplex PCR; TCRdb's copy keeps in-frame clones and lacks some. The repertoire holds around 310,000 clones, with roughly 13% as singletons. Approximately 100 mL of blood, on average, came from one heparinised draw per donor. This CDR3 comprises 13 residues. The germline V gene encodes CDR1 MDHEN and CDR2 SYDVKM. Trimming removed 6 bases at V and 1 base at J, with 9 bases between.

The chain recombines TRBV28 with TRBJ1-2; possible D gene TRBD1, 5 bases. The sequencing input was naive CD4+ T cells from blood. The sequence was obtained from a woman in her late teens or twenties with type 1 diabetes. The CDR3 is CASRLDSNYGYTF. As DNA, the CDR3 is TGTGCCAGCAGGCTCGACAGTAACTATGGCTACACCTTC.